The next 10 T cell receptor beta chains were all read from a single sample in a study of T cells after yellow fever vaccination. TCRdb fed the 5' RACE reads into MiXCR, producing one record per CDR3 protein. The sample includes about 350,000 distinct CDR3 sequences, approximately 10% of them seen just once. Material: PBMCs, obtained on the day of the first yellow fever vaccination. These TCRs come from a man aged 18 to 30 who received the YFV17D yellow fever vaccine.

Many counts were recorded for this clonotype. The chain joins TRBV7-8 to TRBJ1-5, with unresolved D. CDR1 is SGHVS, CDR2 FQNEAQ, per germline. This CDR3 has 16 amino acids. V dropped 5 bases and J dropped 3 bases, with 17 bases sitting between them. CDR3 sequence reads: CASSHINYSPNQPQHF. The CDR3 nucleotides are TGTGCCAGCAGCCATATTAACTATAGCCCCAATCAGCCCCAGCATTTT.

The chain employs TRBV20-1 and TRBJ2-3; the D gene is possibly TRBD2 (6 bases). This CDR3 contains 15 residues. V lost 0 bases, J lost 6 bases, and 16 bases lay in between. Germline V gives CDR1 DFQATT, CDR2 SNEGSKA (reference sequence). Written as DNA, the CDR3 is TGCAGTGCTAGAGATCGGGGGACTCCCGCGGATACGCAGTATTTT. Amino acid sequence: CSARDRGTPADTQYF.

The chain is built from TRBV14 and TRBJ2-3; no reliable D call. Trimming stripped 6 bases from V and 1 base from J, with 11 bases between. Germline lookup yields CDR1 SGHDN and CDR2 FVKESK. This CDR3 is built from 14 residues. The CDR3 here is CASSGAWRTDTQYF. The CDR3 DNA is TGTGCCAGCAGTGGCGCTTGGCGCACAGATACGCAGTATTTT.

This clonotype was seen a handful of times. V gene TRBV20-1 combines with J gene TRBJ1-2; 7 nucleotides line up with TRBD1. From germline, CDR1 is DFQATT and CDR2 SNEGSKA (reference sequence). The CDR3 covers 16 residues. J lost 7 bases, V lost 0 bases, and 14 bases had no gene match. DNA of the CDR3: TGCAGTGCTAGAGATCTCGGACAGGCGCTGAAAGGTGGCTACACCTTC. Protein sequence: CSARDLGQALKGGYTF.

The rearrangement links TRBV19 to TRBJ1-2; 11 nucleotides align to TRBD1. V lost 6 bases and J lost 6; bases outside the gene matches: 6. This CDR3 is 14 amino acids long. Germline V gene lookup returns CDR1 LNHDA and CDR2 SQIVND (reference sequence). CDR3 sequence: CASSPGQGADGYTF. DNA of the CDR3: TGTGCCAGTAGCCCCGGACAGGGGGCAGATGGCTACACCTTC.

The rearrangement links TRBV4-3 to TRBJ1-6; TRBD1 matches 8 bases. The CDR3 covers 16 residues. V lost 3 bases to trimming and J lost 9 bases; unmatched junction nucleotides: 10. The germline CDR1 and CDR2 sequences are LGHNA and YSLEER. The CDR3 DNA follows: TGCGCCAGCAGCCAGTCAGGACAGGGCTTAAGTTCACCCCTCCACTTT. It encodes CASSQSGQGLSSPLHF.

This clonotype has a handful of counts. The chain is built from TRBV5-1 and TRBJ2-7, with 14 bases matching TRBD2. The CDR3 has 17 amino acids. Germline V gene lookup returns CDR1 SGHRS and CDR2 YFSETQ. The trim removed 0 bases at V and 3 bases at J, leaving 5 bases unmatched. CDR3 nucleotide sequence: TGCGCCAGCAGCTTGGCTGACGGGACTAGCGGGGGCTACGAGCAGTACTTC. It translates to CASSLADGTSGGYEQYF.

The V and J genes are TRBV24-1 and TRBJ2-3; D assignment may be TRBD1 or TRBD2 (5 bases each). Trimming took 6 bases from V and 7 from J, leaving 13 bases between them. In germline, CDR1 is KGHDR, CDR2 SFDVKD. The CDR3 totals 13 residues. The chain's CDR3 is CATSRGVGYTQYF. Here the CDR3 DNA reads TGTGCCACCAGTAGGGGAGTGGGCTATACGCAGTATTTT.

In DNA form, the CDR3 reads TGTGCCACCAGCAGAGATCCCACCAATGAGCAGTTCTTC. Translating gives CATSRDPTNEQFF. J is TRBJ2-1 and V is TRBV15; D call uncertain. V was trimmed by 0 bases and J by 6 bases, leaving 6 bases between them. Looked up from germline, CDR1 is LNHNV and CDR2 is YYDKDF (reference sequence). This CDR3 region has 13 residues.

The chain joins TRBV6-1 to TRBJ1-2, with D possibly being TRBD1 (6 bases). The CDR3 runs to 14 residues. Trimming took 6 bases from V and 4 from J, leaving 15 bases between them. Germline V gene lookup returns CDR1 MNHNS and CDR2 SASEGT. The CDR3 nucleotides read TGTGCCAGCAGCGGGGGGCCTGGACCCTATGGCTACACCTTC. It specifies CASSGGPGPYGYTF.